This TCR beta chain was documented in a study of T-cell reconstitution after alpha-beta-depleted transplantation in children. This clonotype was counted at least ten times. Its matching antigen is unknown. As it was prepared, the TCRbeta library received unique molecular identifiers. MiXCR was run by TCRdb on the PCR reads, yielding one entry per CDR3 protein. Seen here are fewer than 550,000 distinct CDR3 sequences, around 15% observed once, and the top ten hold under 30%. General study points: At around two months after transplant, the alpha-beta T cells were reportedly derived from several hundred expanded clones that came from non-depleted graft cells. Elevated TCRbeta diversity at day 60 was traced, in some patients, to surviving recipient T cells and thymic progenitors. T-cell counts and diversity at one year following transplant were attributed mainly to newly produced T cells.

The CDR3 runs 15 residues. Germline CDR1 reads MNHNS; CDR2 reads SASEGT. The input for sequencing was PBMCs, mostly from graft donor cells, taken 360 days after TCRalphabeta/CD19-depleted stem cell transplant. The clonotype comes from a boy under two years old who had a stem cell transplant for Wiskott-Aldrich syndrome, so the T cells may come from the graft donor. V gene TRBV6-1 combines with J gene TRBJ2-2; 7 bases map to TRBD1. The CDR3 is CVSHRGAPYTGELFF. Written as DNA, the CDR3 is TGTGTCTCGCACAGGGGTGCTCCGTACACCGGGGAGCTGTTTTTT.